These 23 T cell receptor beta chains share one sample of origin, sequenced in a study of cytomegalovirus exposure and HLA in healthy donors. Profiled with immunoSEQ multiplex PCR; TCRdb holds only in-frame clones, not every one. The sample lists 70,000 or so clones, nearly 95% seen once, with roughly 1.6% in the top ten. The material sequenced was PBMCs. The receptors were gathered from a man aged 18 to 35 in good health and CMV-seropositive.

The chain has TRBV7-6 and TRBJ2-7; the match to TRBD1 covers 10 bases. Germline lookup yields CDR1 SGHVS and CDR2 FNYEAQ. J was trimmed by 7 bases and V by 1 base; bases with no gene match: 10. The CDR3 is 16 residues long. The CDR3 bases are TGTGCCAGCAGCTTAGGCTCGAGACAGGGGGCACGGGAGCAGTACTTC. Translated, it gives CASSLGSRQGAREQYF.

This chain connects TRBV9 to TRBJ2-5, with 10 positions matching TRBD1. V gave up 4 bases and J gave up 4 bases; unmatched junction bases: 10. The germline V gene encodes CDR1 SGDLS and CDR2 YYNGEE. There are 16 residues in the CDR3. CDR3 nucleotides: TGTGCCAGCAGCCCTCCGGGACAGGGGCATGGAGAGACCCAGTACTTC. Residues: CASSPPGQGHGETQYF.

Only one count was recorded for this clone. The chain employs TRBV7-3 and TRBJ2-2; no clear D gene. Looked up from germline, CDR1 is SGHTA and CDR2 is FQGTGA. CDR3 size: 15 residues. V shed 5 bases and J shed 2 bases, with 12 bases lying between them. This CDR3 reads CASSPEAINTGELFF. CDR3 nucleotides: TGTGCCAGCAGCCCCGAGGCGATCAACACCGGGGAGCTGTTTTTT.

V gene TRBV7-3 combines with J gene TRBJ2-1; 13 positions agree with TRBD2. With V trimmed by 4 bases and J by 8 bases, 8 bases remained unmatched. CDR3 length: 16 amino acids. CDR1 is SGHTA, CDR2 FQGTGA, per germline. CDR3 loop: CASSSTSGRVVDEQFF. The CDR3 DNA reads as TGTGCCAGCAGCTCTACTAGCGGGAGGGTGGTCGATGAGCAGTTCTTC.

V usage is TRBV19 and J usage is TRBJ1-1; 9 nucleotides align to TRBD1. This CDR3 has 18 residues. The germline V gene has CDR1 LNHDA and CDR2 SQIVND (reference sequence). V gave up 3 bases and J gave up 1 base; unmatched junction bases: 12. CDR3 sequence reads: CASSMADRGGGGNTEAFF. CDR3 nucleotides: TGTGCCAGTAGTATGGCGGACAGGGGTGGAGGAGGGAACACTGAAGCTTTCTTT.

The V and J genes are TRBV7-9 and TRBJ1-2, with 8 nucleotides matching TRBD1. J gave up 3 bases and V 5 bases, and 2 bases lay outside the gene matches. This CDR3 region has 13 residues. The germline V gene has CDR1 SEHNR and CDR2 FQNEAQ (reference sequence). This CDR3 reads CASSPTGDYGYTF. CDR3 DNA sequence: TGTGCCAGCAGCCCGACAGGGGACTATGGCTACACCTTC.

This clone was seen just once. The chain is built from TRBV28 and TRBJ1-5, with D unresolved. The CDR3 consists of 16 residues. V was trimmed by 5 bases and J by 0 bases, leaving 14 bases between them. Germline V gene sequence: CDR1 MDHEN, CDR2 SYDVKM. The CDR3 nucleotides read TGTGCCAGCAGTCCCCTGGGCAGAGCTAGCAATCAGCCCCAGCATTTT. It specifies CASSPLGRASNQPQHF.

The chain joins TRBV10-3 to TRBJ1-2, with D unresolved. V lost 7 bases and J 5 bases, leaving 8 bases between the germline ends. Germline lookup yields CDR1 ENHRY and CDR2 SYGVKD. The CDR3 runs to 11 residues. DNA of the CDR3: TGTGCCATCATAATCTTTTATGGCTACACCTTC. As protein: CAIIIFYGYTF.

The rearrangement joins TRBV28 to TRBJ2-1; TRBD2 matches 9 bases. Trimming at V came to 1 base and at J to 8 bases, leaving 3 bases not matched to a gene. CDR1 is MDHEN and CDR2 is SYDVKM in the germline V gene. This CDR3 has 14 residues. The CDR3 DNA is TGTGCCAGCAGTTTATCCAGCGGGAGGTATGAGCAGTTCTTC. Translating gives CASSLSSGRYEQFF.

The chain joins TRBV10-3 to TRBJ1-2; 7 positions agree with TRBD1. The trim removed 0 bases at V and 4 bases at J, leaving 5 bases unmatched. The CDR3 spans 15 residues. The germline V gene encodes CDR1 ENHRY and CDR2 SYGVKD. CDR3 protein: CAISESGTVGYGYTF. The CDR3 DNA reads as TGTGCCATCAGTGAGTCAGGGACAGTGGGCTATGGCTACACCTTC.

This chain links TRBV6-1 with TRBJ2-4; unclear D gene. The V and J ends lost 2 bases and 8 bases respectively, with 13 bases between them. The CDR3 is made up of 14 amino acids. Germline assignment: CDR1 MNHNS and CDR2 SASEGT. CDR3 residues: CASSEPRMADIQYF. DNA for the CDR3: TGTGCCAGCAGTGAACCCCGGATGGCGGACATTCAGTACTTC.

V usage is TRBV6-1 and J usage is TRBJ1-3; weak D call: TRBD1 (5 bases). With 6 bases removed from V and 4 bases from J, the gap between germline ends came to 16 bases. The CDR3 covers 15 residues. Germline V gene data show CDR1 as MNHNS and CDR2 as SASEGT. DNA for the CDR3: TGTGCCAGCAGGAAGATTCTGGCAGGGGGAAACACCATATATTTT. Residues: CASRKILAGGNTIYF.

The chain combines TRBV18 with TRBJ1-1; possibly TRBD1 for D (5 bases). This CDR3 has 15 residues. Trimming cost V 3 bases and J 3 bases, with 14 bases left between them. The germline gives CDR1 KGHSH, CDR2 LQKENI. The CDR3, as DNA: TGTGCCAGCTCACCGGCGTCAGGGAGGGACACTGAAGCTTTCTTT. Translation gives CASSPASGRDTEAFF.

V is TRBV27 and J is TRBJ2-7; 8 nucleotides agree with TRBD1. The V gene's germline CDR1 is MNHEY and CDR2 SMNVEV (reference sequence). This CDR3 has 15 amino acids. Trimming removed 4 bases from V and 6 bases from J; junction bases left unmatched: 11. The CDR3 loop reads CASSSPSYTGGEQYF. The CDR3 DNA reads TGTGCCAGCAGTTCCCCATCTTATACAGGGGGCGAGCAGTACTTC.

The chain's CDR3 is CASRWDSLYEQYF. As DNA, the CDR3 is TGTGCCAGCCGCTGGGACAGTCTCTACGAGCAGTACTTC. The chain joins TRBV28 to TRBJ2-7; 7 nucleotides match TRBD1. CDR3 length: 13 residues. J was trimmed by 3 bases and V by 8 bases; bases with no gene match: 7. Germline V gives CDR1 MDHEN, CDR2 SYDVKM.

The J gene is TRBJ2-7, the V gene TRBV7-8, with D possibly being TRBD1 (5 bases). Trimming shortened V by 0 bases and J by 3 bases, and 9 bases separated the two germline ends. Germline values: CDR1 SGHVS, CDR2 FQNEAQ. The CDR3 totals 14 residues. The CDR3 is CASSLAVGDYEQYF. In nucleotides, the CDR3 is TGTGCCAGCAGCTTAGCGGTAGGGGACTACGAGCAGTACTTC.

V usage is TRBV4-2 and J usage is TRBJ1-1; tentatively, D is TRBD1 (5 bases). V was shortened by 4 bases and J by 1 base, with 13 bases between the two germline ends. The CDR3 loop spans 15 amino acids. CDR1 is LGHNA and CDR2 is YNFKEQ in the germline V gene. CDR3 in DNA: TGTGCCAGCAGCCCCAGACAGCTGAGGAACACTGAAGCTTTCTTT. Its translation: CASSPRQLRNTEAFF.

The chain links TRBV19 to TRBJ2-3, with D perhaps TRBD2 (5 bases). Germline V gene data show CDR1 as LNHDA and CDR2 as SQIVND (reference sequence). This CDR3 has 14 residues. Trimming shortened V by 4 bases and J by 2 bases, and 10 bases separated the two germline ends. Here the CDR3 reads CASSNTGSTDTQYF. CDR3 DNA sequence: TGTGCCAGTAGTAATACGGGATCCACAGATACGCAGTATTTT.

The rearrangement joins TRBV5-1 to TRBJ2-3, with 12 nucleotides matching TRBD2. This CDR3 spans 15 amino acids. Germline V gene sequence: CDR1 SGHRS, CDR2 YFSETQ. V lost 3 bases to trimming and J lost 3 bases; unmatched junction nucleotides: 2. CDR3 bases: TGCGCCAGCAGCTCAGGACTAGCGGGGACAGATACGCAGTATTTT. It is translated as CASSSGLAGTDTQYF.

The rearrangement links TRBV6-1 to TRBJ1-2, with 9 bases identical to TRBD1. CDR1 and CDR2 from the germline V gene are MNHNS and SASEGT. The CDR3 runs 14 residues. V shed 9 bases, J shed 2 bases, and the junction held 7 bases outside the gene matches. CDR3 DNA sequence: TGTGCCAGTTCCGGGACAGGGCTCAACTATGGCTACACCTTC. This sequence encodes CASSGTGLNYGYTF.

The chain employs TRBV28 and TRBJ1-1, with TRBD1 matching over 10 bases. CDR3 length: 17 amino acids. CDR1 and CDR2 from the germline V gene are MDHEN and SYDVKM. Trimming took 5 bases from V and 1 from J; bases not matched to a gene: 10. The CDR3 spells CASSTSPGTGENTEAFF. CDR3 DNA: TGTGCCAGCAGTACAAGTCCCGGGACAGGGGAGAACACTGAAGCTTTCTTT.

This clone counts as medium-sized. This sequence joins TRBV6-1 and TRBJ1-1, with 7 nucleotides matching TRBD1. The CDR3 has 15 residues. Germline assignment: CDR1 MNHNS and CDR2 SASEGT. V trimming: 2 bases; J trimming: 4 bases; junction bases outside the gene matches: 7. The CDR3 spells CASSENSGGVTEAFF. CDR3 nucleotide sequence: TGTGCCAGCAGTGAAAACTCAGGGGGAGTCACTGAAGCTTTCTTT.

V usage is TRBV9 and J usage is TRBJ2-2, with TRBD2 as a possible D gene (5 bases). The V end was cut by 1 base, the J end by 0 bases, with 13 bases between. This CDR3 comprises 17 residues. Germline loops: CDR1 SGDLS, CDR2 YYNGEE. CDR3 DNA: TGTGCCAGCAGCGTACCTCTCGGGGAACCGAACACCGGGGAGCTGTTTTTT. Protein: CASSVPLGEPNTGELFF.